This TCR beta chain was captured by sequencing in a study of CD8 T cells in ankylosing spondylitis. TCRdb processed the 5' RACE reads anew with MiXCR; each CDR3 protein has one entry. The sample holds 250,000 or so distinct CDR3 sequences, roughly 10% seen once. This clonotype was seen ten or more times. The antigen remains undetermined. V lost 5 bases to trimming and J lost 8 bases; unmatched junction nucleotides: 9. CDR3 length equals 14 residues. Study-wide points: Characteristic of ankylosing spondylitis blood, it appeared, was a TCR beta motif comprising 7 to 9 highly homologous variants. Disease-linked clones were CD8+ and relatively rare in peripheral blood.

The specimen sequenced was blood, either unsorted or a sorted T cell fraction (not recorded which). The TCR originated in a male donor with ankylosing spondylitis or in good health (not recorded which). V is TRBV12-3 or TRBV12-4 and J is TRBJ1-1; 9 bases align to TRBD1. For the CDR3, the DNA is TGTGCCAGCAGTGCATGGACAGGGGTGCGGGAAGCTTTCTTT. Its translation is CASSAWTGVREAFF.